This TCR beta chain was identified in a study of T cells in Graves' hyperthyroidism and ophthalmopathy. Overall study context: Peripheral blood sampling occurred at initial diagnosis, before any treatment. Study-level findings and limits: Blood also showed most of the thyroid clonotypes that were expanded above 0.001.

On this clonotype: The target antigen is unknown.

Patients counted as stable if ophthalmopathy did not develop within 18 months. Each diagnosis was grounded in clinical symptoms, serum thyroxine and TRAb, thyroid ultrasound, and orbital computed tomography. Trimming stripped 4 bases from V and 3 bases from J, with 9 bases between. The CDR3 runs 14 residues. Germline V gene data show CDR1 as KGHDR and CDR2 as SFDVKD. The source material, RNA transcripts, was used to amplify TCR beta CDR3 regions. HTBI primers were employed in a first-round RT-PCR of the TCR CDR3. TCRdb analysed the multiplex PCR reads with MiXCR anew, one entry per CDR3 protein. Among around 520,000 distinct CDR3 sequences listed, over 13% were seen once.

The genes are TRBV24-1 and TRBJ1-5; TRBD1 might be the D (5 bases). The sample consisted of blood. The source of this sequence is a woman aged 18-30 years with Graves' hyperthyroidism. The CDR3: CATSEGPHNQPQHF. For the CDR3, the DNA is TGTGCCACCAGTGAGGGACCGCACAATCAGCCCCAGCATTTT.